The next 10 T cell receptor beta chains were all read from a single sample in a study of cytomegalovirus exposure and HLA in healthy donors. In the PCR, 60 Vbeta and 13 Jbeta primers were used. The repertoire was sequenced with immunoSEQ multiplex PCR; TCRdb's copy has only in-frame clones and lacks some. The sample holds some 65,000 clones, 60% to 65% seen once. Material for sequencing was PBMCs. These receptors originate from a man aged 25-45 years in good health and CMV-seronegative.

This chain connects TRBV6-5 to TRBJ1-2; no clear D gene. The CDR3 runs 13 residues. CDR1 is MNHEY and CDR2 is SVGAGI in the germline V gene. The V and J ends lost 5 bases and 4 bases respectively, with 11 bases between them. The CDR3 region is CASSEPDSYGYTF. The CDR3 DNA reads as TGTGCCAGCAGTGAGCCCGATTCCTATGGCTACACCTTC.

V gene TRBV10-3 combines with J gene TRBJ1-3; D is ambiguous. The germline gives CDR1 ENHRY, CDR2 SYGVKD. The V end lost 8 bases, the J end lost 0 bases, and 11 bases lay between the germline ends. The CDR3 is 14 residues long. The CDR3 DNA reads TGTGCCATCGATTCGGGAGACTCTGGAAACACCATATATTTT. It yields the protein CAIDSGDSGNTIYF.

This chain uses TRBV4-1 with TRBJ2-7, with D maybe TRBD2 (6 bases). Germline assignment: CDR1 MGHRA and CDR2 YSYEKL. The V gene lost 6 bases and the J gene lost 6 bases, with 18 bases spanning the gap. The CDR3 sequence is 14 residues long. Here the CDR3 reads CASSGDSNAPEQYF. The CDR3 coding sequence is TGCGCCAGCAGTGGGGACTCCAATGCCCCCGAGCAGTACTTC.

J is TRBJ1-5 and V is TRBV23-1; tentative D call: TRBD1 (6 bases). TRBV23-1 is treated as an ORF (open reading frame) with a function not yet certain. Trimming took off 0 bases at V and 4 bases at J, with 7 bases between the two ends. This CDR3 has 14 amino acids. The CDR3 DNA sequence: TGCGCCAGCAGTCAATCTACAGGGAATCAGCCCCAGCATTTT. Amino acid sequence: CASSQSTGNQPQHF.

This clone was counted only a few times. The chain couples TRBV5-6 to TRBJ2-5; 8 nucleotides agree with TRBD2. The CDR3 covers 16 residues. V shed 4 bases, J shed 0 bases, and the junction held 8 bases outside the gene matches. CDR1 is SGHDT and CDR2 is YYEEEE in the germline V gene. The CDR3 sequence is CASSSRTSHYQETQYF. CDR3 nucleotide sequence: TGTGCCAGCAGCAGTAGGACTAGCCACTACCAAGAGACCCAGTACTTC. The full variable domain, rest sourced from reference TRBV5-6 and TRBJ2-5, is DAGVTQSPTHLIKTRGQQVTLRCSPKSGHDTVSWYQQALGQGPQFIFQYYEEEERQRGNFPDRFSGHQFPNYSSELNVNALLLGDSALYLCASSSRTSHYQETQYFGPGTRLLVL.

The CDR3 region is CASSKALQGTNQPQHF. CDR3 DNA: TGTGCCAGCAGCAAAGCGCTCCAGGGTACCAATCAGCCCCAGCATTTT. This chain joins TRBV21-1 and TRBJ1-5; the D call TRBD1 from the table was never checked on the DNA. TRBV21-1 is termed a pseudogene. This CDR3 comprises 16 residues.

This clone was counted a few times. The V gene is TRBV19, the J gene TRBJ1-1; 7 bases match TRBD1. The CDR3 length is 13 residues. Germline V gives CDR1 LNHDA, CDR2 SQIVND (reference sequence). The J segment lost 1 base and the V segment lost 6 bases, leaving 2 bases of the junction unmatched. CDR3 sequence reads: CASSSGGNTEAFF. DNA of the CDR3: TGTGCCAGTAGCTCAGGGGGGAACACTGAAGCTTTCTTT.

This chain joins TRBV7-8 and TRBJ2-3; 9 bases match TRBD2. Unmatched junction bases numbered 4, after V lost 1 base and J lost 2 bases. The CDR3 consists of 16 residues. The V gene's germline CDR1 is SGHVS and CDR2 FQNEAQ. CDR3 nucleotides: TGTGCCAGCAGCTTAGTCGGCGGGGGGGCCACAGATACGCAGTATTTT. Translation: CASSLVGGGATDTQYF.

The chain uses TRBV15 and TRBJ2-7; 8 bases fit TRBD1. The V and J ends lost 5 bases and 2 bases, in that order; junction bases with no gene match: 5. CDR3 length equals 14 residues. CDR1 is LNHNV, CDR2 YYDKDF, per germline (reference sequence). CDR3 bases: TGTGCCACCAGCCCGACAGGGGCGACCTACGAGCAGTACTTC. It translates to CATSPTGATYEQYF.

The chain joins TRBV4-1 to TRBJ1-4, with 8 bases identical to TRBD1. CDR1 is MGHRA, CDR2 YSYEKL, per germline. V trimming: 0 bases; J trimming: 4 bases; junction bases outside the gene matches: 7. CDR3 length equals 17 residues. The CDR3 reads CASSQDKGDRRNEKLFF. DNA for the CDR3: TGCGCCAGCAGCCAAGATAAGGGGGACAGGCGTAATGAAAAACTGTTTTTT.